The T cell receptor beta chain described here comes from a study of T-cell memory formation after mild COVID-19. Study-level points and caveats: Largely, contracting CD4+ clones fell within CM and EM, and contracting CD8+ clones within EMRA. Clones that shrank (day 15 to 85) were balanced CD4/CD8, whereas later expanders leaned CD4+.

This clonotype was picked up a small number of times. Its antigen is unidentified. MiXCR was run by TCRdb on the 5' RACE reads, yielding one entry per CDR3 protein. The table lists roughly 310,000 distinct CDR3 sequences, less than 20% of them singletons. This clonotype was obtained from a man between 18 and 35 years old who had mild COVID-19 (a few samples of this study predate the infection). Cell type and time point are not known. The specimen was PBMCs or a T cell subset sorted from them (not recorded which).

CDR3 protein: CATSRSLGTRQPQHF. The CDR3 DNA is TGTGCCACCAGCAGATCTTTAGGGACTCGCCAGCCCCAGCATTTT. This rearrangement joins TRBV15 to TRBJ1-5; tentative D call: TRBD1 (5 bases). Germline-derived CDR1 and CDR2 are LNHNV and YYDKDF (reference sequence). The V end was cut by 2 bases, the J end by 7 bases, with 15 bases between. This CDR3 region has 15 residues.